This TCR beta chain originates from a study of blood T cell repertoires in COVID-19. Overall study context: COVID-19 samples collected from the United States, Italy and Spain covered acute and convalescent phases.

Some clones are missing from TCRdb's copy, which holds only in-frame ones; the method was immunoSEQ multiplex PCR. The sample has around 190,000 clones; 65% to 90% are singletons. CDR1 is MDHEN and CDR2 is SYDVKM in the germline V gene. V lost 6 bases, J lost 1 base, and 9 bases stayed unmatched. CDR3 size: 15 residues. The gene calls are TRBV28 and TRBJ2-7; 7 bases align to TRBD2. Sequencing was performed on peripheral blood. This TCR came from a man aged 45-60 years with active or convalescent COVID-19. In DNA, the CDR3 is TGTGCCAGCAGGCCCCAATGGGGGGGGTCCTACGAGCAGTACTTC. Its translation is CASRPQWGGSYEQYF.